This is a list of T cell receptor beta chains from one sample in a study of blood T cells in healthy people across ages. TCRdb recomputed calls from the 5' RACE reads with MiXCR, one row per CDR3 protein. Of over 1,200,000 distinct CDR3 sequences listed, around 55% are singletons. Sequencing input: blood. These receptors originate from a man in his late teens or twenties in good health. The conserved cysteine and the conserved F or W are not part of the CDR3 here.

>TRBV29-1|TRBJ2-1
SVIDDRTYNEQF
>TRBV15|TRBJ2-7
ATSREFSSTSGSYEQY
>TRBV4-3|TRBJ1-4
ASSQGGVTNEKLF
>TRBV29-1|TRBJ1-5
SAPLLVFAGVNQPQH
>TRBV12-3/TRBV12-4|TRBJ1-5
ASSYQQADYSNQPQH
>TRBV4-3|TRBJ2-5
ASSQGLGWKGGTQY
>TRBV4-3|TRBJ1-1
ASSRDQQGAEAF
>TRBV4-2|TRBJ2-5
ASSARTSGSEVETQY
>TRBV12-3/TRBV12-4|TRBJ1-2
ASSLGPGGYT
>TRBV27|TRBJ1-2
ASSEGPGITNYGYT
>TRBV3-1|TRBJ1-1
ASSHFLNTEAF
>TRBV27|TRBJ1-1
ASSLAKGTEAF